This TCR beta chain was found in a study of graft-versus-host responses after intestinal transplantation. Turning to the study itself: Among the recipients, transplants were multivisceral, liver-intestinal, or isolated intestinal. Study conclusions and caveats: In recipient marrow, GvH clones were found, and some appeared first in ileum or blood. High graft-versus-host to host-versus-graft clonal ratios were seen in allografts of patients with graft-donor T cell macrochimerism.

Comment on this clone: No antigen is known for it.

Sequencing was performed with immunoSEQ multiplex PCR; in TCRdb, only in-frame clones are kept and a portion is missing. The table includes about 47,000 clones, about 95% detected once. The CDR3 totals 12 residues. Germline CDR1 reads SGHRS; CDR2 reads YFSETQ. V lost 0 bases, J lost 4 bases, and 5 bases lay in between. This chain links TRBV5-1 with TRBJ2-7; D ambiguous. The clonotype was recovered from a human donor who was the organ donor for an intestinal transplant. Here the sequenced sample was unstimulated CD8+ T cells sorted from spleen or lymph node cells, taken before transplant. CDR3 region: CASSLGDYEQYF. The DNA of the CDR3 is TGCGCCAGCAGCTTGGGGGATTACGAGCAGTACTTC. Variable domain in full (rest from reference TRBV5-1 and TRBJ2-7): KAGVTQTPRYLIKTRGQQVTLSCSPISGHRSVSWYQQTPGQGLQFLFEYFSETQRNKGNFPGRFSGRQFSNSRSEMNVSTLELGDSALYLCASSLGDYEQYFGPGTRLTVT.